This is a list of T cell receptor beta chains from one sample in a study of blood T cell repertoires in COVID-19. Sequenced by immunoSEQ multiplex PCR; TCRdb stores in-frame clones only, minus some. The data contain under 200,000 clones, 60% to 85% of them singletons. The sample consisted of peripheral blood. Receptor source: a man aged 60 to 69 with acute or convalescent COVID-19. The CDR3 runs from the conserved cysteine through the conserved F or W. The D gene is left open where the match is weak.

v_gene,d_gene,j_gene,CDR3aa,CDR3nt
TRBV7-8,NA,TRBJ2-7,CASSLRLEVSYEQYF,TGTGCCAGCAGCTTAAGACTAGAGGTTTCCTACGAGCAGTACTTC
TRBV12-3/TRBV12-4,NA,TRBJ2-5,CASSPWEEETQYF,TGTGCCAGCAGTCCGTGGGAGGAAGAGACCCAGTACTTC
TRBV28,NA,TRBJ1-5,CASRATGKGQPQHF,TGTGCCAGCAGGGCTACAGGGAAGGGACAGCCCCAGCATTTT
TRBV24-1,TRBD1,TRBJ2-7,CATSDSGGQVGEQYF,TGTGCCACCAGTGACTCCGGCGGACAGGTTGGCGAGCAGTACTTC
TRBV11-2,NA,TRBJ1-1,CASSPLTEEYPFF,TGTGCCAGCAGCCCCTTGACAGAGGAGTACCCTTTCTTT
TRBV6-6,NA,TRBJ1-5,CASSYLWETGNQPQHF,TGTGCCAGCAGTTACCTTTGGGAAACGGGGAATCAGCCCCAGCATTTT
TRBV18,NA,TRBJ1-1,CASSPKLGDVEAFF,TGTGCCAGCTCCCCAAAACTCGGGGATGTTGAAGCTTTCTTT
TRBV28,NA,TRBJ2-5,CASSLASGAQETQYF,TGTGCCAGCAGTTTAGCAAGCGGAGCCCAAGAGACCCAGTACTTC
TRBV2,TRBD1,TRBJ2-1,CASTRQGYNEQFF,TGTGCCAGCACTCGACAGGGGTATAATGAGCAGTTCTTC
TRBV30,NA,TRBJ2-3,CAWSRAASTDTQYF,TGTGCCTGGTCCCGAGCGGCTAGCACAGATACGCAGTATTTT